The present T cell receptor beta chain was sequenced within a study of brain T cells in children with intractable seizures. Regarding the study as a whole: Absence of clones before surgery may stem from lower sequencing depth.

The sequenced cases were selected for having the highest brain T cell transcript signatures. As concerns this clone: Antigen: not known.

V dropped 0 bases and J dropped 6 bases, with 15 bases sitting between them. The CDR3 extends over 17 amino acids. Germline V CDR1 and CDR2: LGHNT, FRNRAP. The method was immunoSEQ multiplex PCR; TCRdb's version includes in-frame clones alone and lacks a portion of them. Of around 70,000 clones in the sample, about 92% are singletons; the top ten hold roughly 1.5%. Sequenced material: peripheral blood, taken at surgery. This clonotype was sampled from a boy under two years old with tuberous sclerosis and intractable seizures. The rearrangement uses TRBV12-5 and TRBJ1-6; D remains ambiguous. CDR3 sequence reads: CASGLVLTGDSNSPLHF. The CDR3 DNA is TGTGCTAGTGGTTTGGTACTCACGGGCGATAGTAATTCACCCCTCCACTTT.